This is a list of T cell receptor beta chains from one sample in a study of T cell responses to AZD1222 COVID-19 vaccine. Using immunoSEQ multiplex PCR, the repertoire was profiled, and TCRdb retains in-frame clones only, with some absent. The repertoire holds 55,000 to 75,000 clones, with around nine tenths as singletons. Sequenced here: peripheral blood, sampled on day 0 of AZD1222 vaccination. The receptors were gathered from an adult in good health. The CDR3 runs from the conserved cysteine through the conserved F or W. A D gene is named only where the DNA matches it firmly.

D	J	V	DNA	CDR3
.	TRBJ2-7	TRBV6-5	TGTGCCAGCGGTAAACAAGGCTACGAGCAGTACTTC	CASGKQGYEQYF
.	TRBJ2-7	TRBV5-1	TGCGCCAGCAGCCCCAGTTTCGGCGGTCCCAGCTCCTACGAGCAGTACTTC	CASSPSFGGPSSYEQYF
.	TRBJ1-4	TRBV19	TGTGCCAGTAGTTTGGACTACTCAACTAATGAAAAACTGTTTTTT	CASSLDYSTNEKLFF
.	TRBJ2-2	TRBV28	TGTGCCAGCAGTTCGGGGGGCCTCGGGGAGCTGTTTTTT	CASSSGGLGELFF
.	TRBJ1-1	TRBV2	TGTGCCAGCAGGGATGGGACGGGGAATACTGAAGCTTTCTTT	CASRDGTGNTEAFF
.	TRBJ2-6	TRBV3-1/TRBV3-2	TGTGCCAGCAGCCTTCAGTCGACTGGGGCCAACGTCCTGACTTTC	CASSLQSTGANVLTF
TRBD1	TRBJ2-2	TRBV5-1	TGCGCCAGCAGCTTGGGCAGGGGGCTTGCGAACACCGGGGAGCTGTTTTTT	CASSLGRGLANTGELFF
TRBD2	TRBJ2-7	TRBV10-1	TGCGCCAGCAGTGAGTTGGCTAGCGGGGACGACGAGCAGTACTTC	CASSELASGDDEQYF
.	TRBJ2-1	TRBV7-6	TGTGCCAGCAGCGTCTGGGCAGGGGGGGAGGATGAGCAGTTCTTC	CASSVWAGGEDEQFF
TRBD1	TRBJ1-2	TRBV24-1	TGTGCCACCAGTGAAGGGGACAGCGGTACCCATGGCTACACCTTC	CATSEGDSGTHGYTF
.	TRBJ2-2	TRBV7-3	TGTGCCAGCAGCTTAATGCAGGCTTCCGGGGAGCTGTTTTTT	CASSLMQASGELFF